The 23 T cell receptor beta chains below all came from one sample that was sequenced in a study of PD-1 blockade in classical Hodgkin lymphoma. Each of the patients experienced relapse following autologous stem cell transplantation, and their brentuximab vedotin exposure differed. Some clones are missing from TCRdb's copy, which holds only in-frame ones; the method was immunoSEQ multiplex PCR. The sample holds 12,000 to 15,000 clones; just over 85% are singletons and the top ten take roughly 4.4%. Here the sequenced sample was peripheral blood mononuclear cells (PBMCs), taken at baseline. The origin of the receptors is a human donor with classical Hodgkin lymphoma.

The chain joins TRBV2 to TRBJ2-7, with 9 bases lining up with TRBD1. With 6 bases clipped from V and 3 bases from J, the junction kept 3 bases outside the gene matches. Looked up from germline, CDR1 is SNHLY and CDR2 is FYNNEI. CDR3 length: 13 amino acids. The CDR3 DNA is TGTGCCAGCAGACGGGACAGGGACTACGAGCAGTACTTC. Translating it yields CASRRDRDYEQYF.

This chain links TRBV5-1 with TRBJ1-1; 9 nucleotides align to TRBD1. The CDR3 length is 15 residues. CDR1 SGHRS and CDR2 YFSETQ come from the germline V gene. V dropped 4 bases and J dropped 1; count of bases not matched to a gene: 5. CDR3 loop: CASSRGDRANTEAFF. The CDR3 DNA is TGCGCCAGCAGCCGGGGGGACAGGGCGAACACTGAAGCTTTCTTT.

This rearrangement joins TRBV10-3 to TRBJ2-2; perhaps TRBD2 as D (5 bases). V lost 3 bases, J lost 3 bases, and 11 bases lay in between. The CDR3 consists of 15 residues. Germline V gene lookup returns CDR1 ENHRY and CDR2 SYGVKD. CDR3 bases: TGTGCCATCAGTGAACGGGGAAGGGACACCGGGGAGCTGTTTTTT. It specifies CAISERGRDTGELFF.

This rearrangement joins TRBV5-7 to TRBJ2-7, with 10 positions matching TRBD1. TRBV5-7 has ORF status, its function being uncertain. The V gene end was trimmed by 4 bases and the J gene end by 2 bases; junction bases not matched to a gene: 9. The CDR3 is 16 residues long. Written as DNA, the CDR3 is TGTGCCAGCAGCCCGGGGGACAGGGGTAGAACCTACGAGCAGTACTTC. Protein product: CASSPGDRGRTYEQYF.

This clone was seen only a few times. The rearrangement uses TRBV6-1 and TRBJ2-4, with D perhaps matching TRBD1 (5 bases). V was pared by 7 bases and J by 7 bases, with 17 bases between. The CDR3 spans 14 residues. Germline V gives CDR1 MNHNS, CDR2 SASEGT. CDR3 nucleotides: TGTGCCAGCACTGACCCCCCCAGGGTTAACATTCAGTACTTC. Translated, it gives CASTDPPRVNIQYF.

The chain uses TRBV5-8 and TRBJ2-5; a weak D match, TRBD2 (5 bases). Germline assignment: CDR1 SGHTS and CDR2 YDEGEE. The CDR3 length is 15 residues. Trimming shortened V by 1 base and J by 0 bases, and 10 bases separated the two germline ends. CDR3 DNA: TGTGCCAGCAGCTTGAGGGAGTTGTACCAAGAGACCCAGTACTTC. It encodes CASSLRELYQETQYF.

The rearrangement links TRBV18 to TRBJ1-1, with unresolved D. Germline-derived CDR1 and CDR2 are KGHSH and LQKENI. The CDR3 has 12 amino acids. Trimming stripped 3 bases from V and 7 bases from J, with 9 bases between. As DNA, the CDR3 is TGTGCCAGCTCACCCGAGTTGGGTGAAGCTTTCTTT. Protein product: CASSPELGEAFF. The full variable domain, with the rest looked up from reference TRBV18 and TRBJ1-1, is NAGVMQNPRHLVRRRGQEARLRCSPMKGHSHVYWYRQLPEEGLKFMVYLQKENIIDESGMPKERFSAEFPKEGPSILRIQQVVRGDSAAYFCASSPELGEAFFGQGTRLTVV.

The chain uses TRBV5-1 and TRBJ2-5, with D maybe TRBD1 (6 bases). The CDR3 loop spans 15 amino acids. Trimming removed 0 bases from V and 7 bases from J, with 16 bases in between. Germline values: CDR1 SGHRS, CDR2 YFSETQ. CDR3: CASSLGQRGKTTQYF. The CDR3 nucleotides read TGCGCCAGCAGCTTGGGACAGAGGGGGAAAACGACCCAGTACTTC.

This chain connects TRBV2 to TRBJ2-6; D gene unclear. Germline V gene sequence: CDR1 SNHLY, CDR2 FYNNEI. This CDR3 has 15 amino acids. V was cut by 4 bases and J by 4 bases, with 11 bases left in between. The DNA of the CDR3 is TGTGCCAGCAGTGCTCCGGCTATCGGGGCCAACGTCCTGACTTTC. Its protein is CASSAPAIGANVLTF.

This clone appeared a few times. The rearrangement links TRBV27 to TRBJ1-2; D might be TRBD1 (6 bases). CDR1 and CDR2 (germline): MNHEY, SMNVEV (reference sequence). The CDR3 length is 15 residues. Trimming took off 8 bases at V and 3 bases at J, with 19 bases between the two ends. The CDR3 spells CASWGGAGAHYGYTF. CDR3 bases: TGTGCCAGCTGGGGCGGGGCAGGGGCCCACTATGGCTACACCTTC.

CDR3 in amino acids: CASSESRGGQETQYF. For the CDR3, the DNA is TGTGCCAGCAGTGAGTCGCGGGGGGGTCAAGAGACCCAGTACTTC. V and J are TRBV2 and TRBJ2-5; 9 nucleotides agree with TRBD2. The CDR3 is 15 amino acids. Germline CDR1 SNHLY, CDR2 FYNNEI. V lost 3 bases, J lost 2 bases, and 4 bases stayed unmatched. Full variable domain (outside the CDR3, taken from reference TRBV2 and TRBJ2-5): EPEVTQTPSHQVTQMGQEVILRCVPISNHLYFYWYRQILGQKVEFLVSFYNNEISEKSEIFDDQFSVERPDGSNFTLKIRSTKLEDSAMYFCASSESRGGQETQYFGPGTRLLVL.

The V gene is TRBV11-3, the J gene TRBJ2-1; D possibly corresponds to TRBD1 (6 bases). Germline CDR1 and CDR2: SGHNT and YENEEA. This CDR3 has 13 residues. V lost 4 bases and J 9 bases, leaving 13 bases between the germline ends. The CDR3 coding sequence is TGTGCCAGCAGCTCCGACTACAGGGTTGAGCAGTTCTTC. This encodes CASSSDYRVEQFF.

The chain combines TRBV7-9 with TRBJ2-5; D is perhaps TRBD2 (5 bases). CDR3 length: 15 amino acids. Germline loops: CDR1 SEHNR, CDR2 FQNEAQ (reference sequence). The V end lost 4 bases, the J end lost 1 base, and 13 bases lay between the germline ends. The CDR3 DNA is TGTGCCAGCAGCTCACCCTTAAGCGGCCAAGAGACCCAGTACTTC. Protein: CASSSPLSGQETQYF.

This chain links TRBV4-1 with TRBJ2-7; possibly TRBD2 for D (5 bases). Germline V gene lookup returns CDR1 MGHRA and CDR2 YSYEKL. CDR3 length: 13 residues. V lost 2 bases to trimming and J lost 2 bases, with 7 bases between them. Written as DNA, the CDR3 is TGCGCCAGCAGCCAAAACGGGGCCTACGAGCAGTACTTC. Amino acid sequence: CASSQNGAYEQYF.

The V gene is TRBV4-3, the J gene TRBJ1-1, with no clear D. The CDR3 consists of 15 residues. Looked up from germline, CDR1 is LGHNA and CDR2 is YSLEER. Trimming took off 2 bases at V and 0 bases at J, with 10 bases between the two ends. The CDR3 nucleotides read TGCGCCAGCAGCCAAAGCAGTTACATGAACACTGAAGCTTTCTTT. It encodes CASSQSSYMNTEAFF.

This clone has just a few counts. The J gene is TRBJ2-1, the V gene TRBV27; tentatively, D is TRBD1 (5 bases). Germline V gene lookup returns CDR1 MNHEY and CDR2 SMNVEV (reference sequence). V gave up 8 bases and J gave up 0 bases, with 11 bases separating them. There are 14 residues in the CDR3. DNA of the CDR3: TGTGCCAGCGCCACAGGTAGCTCCTACAATGAGCAGTTCTTC. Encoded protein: CASATGSSYNEQFF.

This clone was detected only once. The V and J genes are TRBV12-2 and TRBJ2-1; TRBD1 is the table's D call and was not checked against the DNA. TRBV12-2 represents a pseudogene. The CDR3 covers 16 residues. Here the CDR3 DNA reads TGTGCAAGTCGCTTGGGACAGTCCAGCTCCTACAATGAGCAGTTCTTC. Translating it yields CASRLGQSSSYNEQFF.

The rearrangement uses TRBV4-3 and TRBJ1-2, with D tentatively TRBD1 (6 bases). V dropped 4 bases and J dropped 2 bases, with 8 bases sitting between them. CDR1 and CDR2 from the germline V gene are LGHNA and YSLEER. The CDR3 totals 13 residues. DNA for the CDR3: TGCGCCAGCAGCCCTCAGGGGAACTATGGCTACACCTTC. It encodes CASSPQGNYGYTF.

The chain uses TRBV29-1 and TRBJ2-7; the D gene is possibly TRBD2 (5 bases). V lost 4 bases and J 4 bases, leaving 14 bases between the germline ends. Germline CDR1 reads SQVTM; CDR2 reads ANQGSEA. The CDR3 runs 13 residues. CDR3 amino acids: CSVGSMGGYEQYF. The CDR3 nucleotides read TGCAGCGTTGGGTCTATGGGCGGGTACGAGCAGTACTTC.

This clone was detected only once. The CDR3 DNA follows: TGTGCCAGCAGGATACAGGTAAACACTGAAGCTTTCTTT. It encodes CASRIQVNTEAFF. The chain joins TRBV2 to TRBJ1-1, with D possibly being TRBD1 (5 bases). V lost 6 bases and J lost 2, with 10 bases in between. The CDR3 runs 13 residues. Germline V lookup: CDR1 SNHLY, CDR2 FYNNEI.

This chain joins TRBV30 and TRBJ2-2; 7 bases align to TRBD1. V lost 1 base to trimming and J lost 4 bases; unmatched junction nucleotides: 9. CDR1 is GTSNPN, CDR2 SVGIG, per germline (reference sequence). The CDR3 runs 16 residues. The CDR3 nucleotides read TGTGCCTGGAGTGGGAGTTTGGCAGGGGGCACCGGGGAGCTGTTTTTT. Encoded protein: CAWSGSLAGGTGELFF. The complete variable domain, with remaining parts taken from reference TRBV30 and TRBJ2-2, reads SQTIHQWPATLVQPVGSPLSLECTVEGTSNPNLYWYRQAAGRGLQLLFYSVGIGQISSEVPQNLSASRPQDRQFILSSKKLLLSDSGFYLCAWSGSLAGGTGELFFGEGSRLTVL.

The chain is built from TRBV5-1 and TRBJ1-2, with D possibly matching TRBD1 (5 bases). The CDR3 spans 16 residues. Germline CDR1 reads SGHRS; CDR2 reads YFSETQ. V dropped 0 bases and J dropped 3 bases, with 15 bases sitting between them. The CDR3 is CASSLEGAYTHYGYTF. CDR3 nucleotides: TGCGCCAGCAGCTTGGAAGGGGCGTACACCCACTATGGCTACACCTTC.

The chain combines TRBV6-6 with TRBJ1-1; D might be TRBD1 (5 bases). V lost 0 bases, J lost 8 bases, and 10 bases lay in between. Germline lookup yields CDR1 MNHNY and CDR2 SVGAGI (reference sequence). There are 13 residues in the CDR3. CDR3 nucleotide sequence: TGTGCCAGCAGTTACTCGGTGGGGCTAGAAGCTTTCTTT. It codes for CASSYSVGLEAFF.